Following are 23 T cell receptor beta chains from one sample sequenced in a study of CD8 T cells in Susac syndrome. With random hexamers, about 0.45 to 1 ug RNA was reverse transcribed. TCRdb re-called the immunoSEQ multiplex PCR reads with MiXCR, one entry per CDR3 protein. The table lists 150,000 to 200,000 distinct CDR3 sequences, approximately 93% of them singletons. Sequenced sample: CD4+ T cells from PBMCs. These receptors were collected from a human donor in good health.

The chain combines TRBV7-9 with TRBJ2-1, with unresolved D. Germline loops: CDR1 SEHNR, CDR2 FQNEAQ (reference sequence). The CDR3 contains 14 residues. The V and J ends lost 1 base and 0 bases respectively, with 4 bases between them. CDR3 region: CASSLESSYNEQFF. The CDR3 DNA reads TGTGCCAGCAGCTTAGAGAGCTCCTACAATGAGCAGTTCTTC.

This clonotype was observed a single time. The rearrangement joins TRBV6-2 or TRBV6-3 to TRBJ2-1; 7 bases align to TRBD2. The CDR3 spans 15 residues. Germline-derived CDR1 and CDR2 are MNHEY and SVGEGT. Trimming removed 4 bases from V and 7 bases from J; junction bases left unmatched: 10. DNA of the CDR3: TGTGCCAGCAGTTCCGGACTAGGGCGAGGGAATGAGCAGTTCTTC. This sequence encodes CASSSGLGRGNEQFF.

The rearrangement joins TRBV20-1 to TRBJ1-6; a possible D gene is TRBD1 (5 bases). From germline, CDR1 is DFQATT and CDR2 SNEGSKA (reference sequence). V was pared by 4 bases and J by 0 bases, with 13 bases between. This CDR3 is built from 16 residues. CDR3 coding DNA: TGCAGTGCTACGGACACCTGGAGCTCCTATAATTCACCCCTCCACTTT. Encoded protein: CSATDTWSSYNSPLHF.

This clonotype was seen only once. The chain links TRBV9 to TRBJ1-6; D unresolved. Germline CDR1 SGDLS, CDR2 YYNGEE. This CDR3 comprises 16 residues. Deletions cut 3 bases from V and 9 bases from J, with 19 bases between. CDR3 region: CASSAEEAVVGSPLHF. In DNA form, the CDR3 reads TGTGCCAGCAGCGCCGAGGAAGCAGTTGTAGGTTCACCCCTCCACTTT.

The chain recombines TRBV3-1 with TRBJ1-2; no clear D. Germline lookup yields CDR1 LGHDT and CDR2 YNNKEL (reference sequence). This CDR3 contains 13 residues. V lost 1 base and J lost 5, with 8 bases in between. The CDR3 loop reads CASSQGAAYGYTF. CDR3 DNA: TGTGCCAGCAGCCAAGGGGCTGCGTATGGCTACACCTTC.

This clonotype was detected once. The chain combines TRBV5-1 with TRBJ1-2, with D perhaps TRBD1 (5 bases). CDR1 is SGHRS, CDR2 YFSETQ, per germline. The CDR3 sequence is 12 residues long. Trimming pared 7 bases from V and 11 bases from J, leaving 18 bases between. CDR3 coding DNA: TGCGCCAGCGGATTGGATGTGAAGGGGTACACCTTC. Encoded protein: CASGLDVKGYTF.

The rearrangement links TRBV12-3 or TRBV12-4 to TRBJ1-5; TRBD1 aligns across 9 bases. The CDR3 runs to 14 residues. V dropped 6 bases and J dropped 4; count of bases not matched to a gene: 4. CDR3 region: CASRPGQGNQPQHF. CDR3 in DNA: TGTGCCAGCAGGCCGGGACAGGGTAATCAGCCCCAGCATTTT.

The genes are TRBV2 and TRBJ2-5, with D hard to call. This CDR3 contains 13 residues. V shed 7 bases and J shed 2 bases, with 11 bases lying between them. Germline CDR1 SNHLY, CDR2 FYNNEI. CDR3 coding DNA: TGTGCCAGCACCTTGACTCGGCAAGAGACCCAGTACTTC. Its translation is CASTLTRQETQYF.

This clonotype was detected only once. V gene TRBV25-1 combines with J gene TRBJ2-5, with a weak D call TRBD1 (6 bases). The V gene lost 3 bases and the J gene lost 2 bases, with 13 bases spanning the gap. This CDR3 spans 15 amino acids. CDR1 and CDR2 from the germline V gene are MGHDK and SYGVNS. CDR3 in DNA: TGTGCCAGCAGTGACCAGGGACACCGACAAGAGACCCAGTACTTC. Amino acid sequence: CASSDQGHRQETQYF.

The V call is TRBV28, the J call TRBJ1-4; D is ambiguous. Germline V gene data show CDR1 as MDHEN and CDR2 as SYDVKM. The V and J ends lost 4 bases and 8 bases respectively, with 8 bases between them. This CDR3 region has 12 residues. The CDR3: CASSSEWEKLFF. CDR3 nucleotide sequence: TGTGCCAGCAGTTCCGAGTGGGAAAAACTGTTTTTT.

This chain uses TRBV12-5 with TRBJ1-1; maybe TRBD1 (6 bases). V gave up 4 bases and J gave up 3 bases, with 15 bases separating them. From germline, CDR1 is LGHNT and CDR2 FRNRAP. This CDR3 spans 15 amino acids. The CDR3 region has the DNA TGTGCTAGTGGTTCAAGAAGGGGGGGGGACACTGAAGCTTTCTTT. It specifies CASGSRRGGDTEAFF.

The chain uses TRBV29-1 and TRBJ1-2; 7 nucleotides align to TRBD1. Germline V gene lookup returns CDR1 SQVTM and CDR2 ANQGSEA. This CDR3 has 14 amino acids. Losses at the gene ends were 1 base for V and 4 bases for J; bases not matched to a gene: 6. In DNA, the CDR3 is TGCAGCGTTGAAGGGGGAGGGGGCGCCTATGGCTACACCTTC. As protein: CSVEGGGGAYGYTF.

The chain couples TRBV6-5 to TRBJ1-6, with D possibly being TRBD1 (6 bases). V was trimmed by 4 bases and J by 0 bases, leaving 13 bases between them. The germline CDR1 and CDR2 sequences are MNHEY and SVGAGI. This CDR3 has 17 amino acids. The chain's CDR3 is CASSLQGLSSYNSPLHF. The CDR3 region has the DNA TGTGCCAGCAGTTTACAGGGTTTGAGCTCCTATAATTCACCCCTCCACTTT.

The chain combines TRBV6-1 with TRBJ1-5; D is uncertain. CDR1 MNHNS and CDR2 SASEGT come from the germline V gene. The CDR3 length is 15 residues. Deletions cut 0 bases from V and 6 bases from J, with 12 bases between. The CDR3 sequence is CASSEALLRAQPQHF. The CDR3 DNA reads TGTGCCAGCAGTGAAGCGCTTCTGCGGGCTCAGCCCCAGCATTTT.

The rearrangement uses TRBV11-2 and TRBJ1-5; perhaps TRBD1 as D (6 bases). The CDR3 consists of 15 residues. Germline V CDR1 and CDR2: SGHAT, FQNNGV. Trimming shortened V by 0 bases and J by 4 bases, and 10 bases separated the two germline ends. For the CDR3, the DNA is TGTGCCAGCAGCTTAGATGGGAGGGGGAATCAGCCCCAGCATTTT. This encodes CASSLDGRGNQPQHF.

The chain joins TRBV20-1 to TRBJ2-5, with TRBD2 matching 12 bases. CDR1 and CDR2 (germline): DFQATT, SNEGSKA (reference sequence). V dropped 5 bases and J dropped 5; count of bases not matched to a gene: 6. The CDR3 extends over 14 amino acids. DNA of the CDR3: TGCAGTGCTGTACTAGCGGGGGGTTGGGAGACCCAGTACTTC. Translation: CSAVLAGGWETQYF.

The gene calls are TRBV5-1 and TRBJ2-2, with a possible D match to TRBD2 (5 bases). The V end lost 3 bases, the J end lost 0 bases, and 12 bases lay between the germline ends. Germline CDR1 SGHRS, CDR2 YFSETQ. The CDR3 consists of 16 residues. In nucleotides, the CDR3 is TGCGCCAGCAGCTCCCTCGCCGGGACGAACACCGGGGAGCTGTTTTTT. Residues: CASSSLAGTNTGELFF.

The chain links TRBV2 to TRBJ2-3; D gene uncertain. The CDR3 runs to 15 residues. Trimming took off 6 bases at V and 5 bases at J, with 18 bases between the two ends. Germline-derived CDR1 and CDR2 are SNHLY and FYNNEI. The CDR3 DNA sequence: TGTGCCAGCAGACCCCCGGGTGGATCGGGAGATACGCAGTATTTT. Translated: CASRPPGGSGDTQYF.

The CDR3 sequence is CSVDGTGAGYNEQFF. CDR3 DNA: TGCAGCGTTGACGGGACAGGGGCTGGCTACAATGAGCAGTTCTTC. The gene calls are TRBV29-1 and TRBJ2-1; 10 bases line up with TRBD1. Germline CDR1 SQVTM, CDR2 ANQGSEA. With 3 bases clipped from V and 3 bases from J, the junction kept 5 bases outside the gene matches. This CDR3 has 15 amino acids.

As for this clonotype: At one of its ends the junction is not consistent with the germline gene, which may arise from a read error. The chain links TRBV7-2 to TRBJ1-3; no definite D call. CDR1 and CDR2 from the germline V gene are SGHTA and FQGNSA. The CDR3 extends over 14 amino acids. CDR3 nucleotide sequence: TGTGCCAGCAGCTTAGGGATCTCTGAAAACACCATATATTTT. It specifies CASSLGISENTIYF.

The chain has TRBV6-2 or TRBV6-3 and TRBJ1-5, with D tentatively TRBD1 (6 bases). The CDR3 is 18 residues long. Germline V gene lookup returns CDR1 MNHEY and CDR2 SVGEGT. V was shortened by 5 bases and J by 1 base, with 21 bases between the two germline ends. The CDR3, as DNA: TGTGCCAGCAGTAAGGGCAGGGGAGATCCTGGGAGCAATCAGCCCCAGCATTTT. Protein product: CASSKGRGDPGSNQPQHF.

V gene TRBV11-2 combines with J gene TRBJ2-1; possibly TRBD2 for D (7 bases). V was clipped by 10 bases and J by 6 bases, with 19 bases between them. Germline CDR1 is SGHAT and CDR2 is FQNNGV. This CDR3 spans 14 amino acids. Here the CDR3 DNA reads TGTGCCACCCTCGGGGGAGGGGGGACCAATGAGCAGTTCTTC. Amino acids: CATLGGGGTNEQFF. Together with reference TRBV11-2 and TRBJ2-1, the CDR3 gives the full variable domain: EAGVAQSPRYKIIEKRQSVAFWCNPISGHATLYWYQQILGQGPKLLIQFQNNGVVDDSQLPKDRFSAERLKGVDSTLKIQPAKLEDSAVYLCATLGGGGTNEQFFGPGTRLTVL.

J is TRBJ1-4 and V is TRBV29-1; unclear D gene. This CDR3 is 16 amino acids long. CDR1 SQVTM and CDR2 ANQGSEA come from the germline V gene. V was trimmed by 2 bases and J by 8 bases, leaving 21 bases between them. The CDR3 DNA is TGCAGCGTTGAACTTTTGACCGACCGGCGCGGCGAAAAACTGTTTTTT. Translating gives CSVELLTDRRGEKLFF.